These T cell receptor beta chains were read from a single sample in a study of beta chain features in type 1 diabetes. Sequencing was performed with immunoSEQ multiplex PCR; in TCRdb, only in-frame clones are kept and a portion is missing. Among roughly 260,000 clones listed, about 20% were seen once. The sequenced material came from naive CD4+ T cells from blood. These receptors were collected from a woman aged 35 to 49 with type 1 diabetes. Both conserved end residues are part of each CDR3. D genes are given only for firm matches. Clone size, where shown, is once, few, many, or a class for clones that have expanded.

cdr3_nt	cdr3_aa	v_call	clone_size	d_call	j_call
TGTGCCAGTAGTATAAGTCAGTGGGCGCTTCCCTACAATGAGCAGTTCTTC	CASSISQWALPYNEQFF	TRBV19	-	-	TRBJ2-1
TGTGCCAGCTCACCAACAGGGGCAGGGTCACCCCTCCACTTT	CASSPTGAGSPLHF	TRBV18	few	TRBD1	TRBJ1-6
TGTGCCAGCAGGCGAACAGGGGGCGCGGGGTTTCCTGAAGCTTTCTTT	CASRRTGGAGFPEAFF	TRBV28	few	TRBD1	TRBJ1-1
TGTGCCAGCAGCTTGGGGAGCACCGGGGAGCTGTTTTTT	CASSLGSTGELFF	TRBV5-6	-	-	TRBJ2-2
TGCGCCAGCAGCCCGCCAGGGCACGAGCAGTACTTC	CASSPPGHEQYF	TRBV5-1	few	-	TRBJ2-7
TGTGCCAGCAGGCGACAGGGGGACACTGAAGCTTTCTTT	CASRRQGDTEAFF	TRBV7-2	-	TRBD1	TRBJ1-1
TGTGCCAGCAGCTCATCGGGGGGACAGGGGGTCTATGGCTACACCTTC	CASSSSGGQGVYGYTF	TRBV7-9	-	TRBD1	TRBJ1-2
TGTGCCTGGAGTGCGACAGAAAACACTGAAGCTTTCTTT	CAWSATENTEAFF	TRBV30	-	-	TRBJ1-1
TGTGCCAGCGGAGTGGACAGGGGGCGGTACGAGCAGTACTTC	CASGVDRGRYEQYF	TRBV7-2	few	TRBD1	TRBJ2-7
TGCGCCAGCACCCCAGGACTAGCTAACTACGAGCAGTACTTC	CASTPGLANYEQYF	TRBV5-1	-	TRBD2	TRBJ2-7
TGCGCCAGCAGCTTAGGGACAGGGGTGACCTACGAGCAGTACTTC	CASSLGTGVTYEQYF	TRBV5-1	few	TRBD1	TRBJ2-7
TGTGCCAGAGGGGTCCCAACACAGTACTTC	CARGVPTQYF	TRBV7-9	-	-	TRBJ2-7
TGTGCCAGCAGCTCCGGGACTAGCAACAATGAGCAGTTCTTC	CASSSGTSNNEQFF	TRBV5-4	few	TRBD2	TRBJ2-1
TGCAGCGTTGTAAAAGAAGCGGGATCAAATGAGCAGTTCTTC	CSVVKEAGSNEQFF	TRBV29-1	few	TRBD2	TRBJ2-1
TGTGGGGCCACAGGGAAAGGTTCTAGGGACACCGGGGAGCTGTTTTTT	CGATGKGSRDTGELFF	TRBV19	-	-	TRBJ2-2
TGTGCCAGCAGTGCTCAGGGGGCGGGTCAGCCCCAGCATTTT	CASSAQGAGQPQHF	TRBV5-4	few	TRBD1	TRBJ1-5
TGCGCCAGCAGCTGGGGGACAGGGACAGATACGCAGTATTTT	CASSWGTGTDTQYF	TRBV5-1	-	TRBD1	TRBJ2-3
TGTGCCAGCTCACTTGACAGCTACCCCTACGAGCAGTACTTC	CASSLDSYPYEQYF	TRBV18	few	-	TRBJ2-7
TGTGCCTGGCTGAACACCGGGGAGCTGTTTTTT	CAWLNTGELFF	TRBV30	few	-	TRBJ2-2
TGCAGCGTTGGCCGGTTGCCTATGAACACTGAAGCTTTCTTT	CSVGRLPMNTEAFF	TRBV29-1	-	-	TRBJ1-1
TGTGCCAGCAGCTTCTCGACGGAGGACGCTTTCTTT	CASSFSTEDAFF	TRBV7-2	few	-	TRBJ1-1
TGTGCCAGCAGGGTGGACAGGGCCTACCTCTATGGCTACACCTTC	CASRVDRAYLYGYTF	TRBV2	-	TRBD1	TRBJ1-2
TGTGCCAGCAGTTTCCAAGGGACAGGCGGCACCATATATTTT	CASSFQGTGGTIYF	TRBV5-4	few	TRBD1	TRBJ1-3
TGTGCCTGGGGTACAGGGGTAGGGGAGACCCAGTACTTC	CAWGTGVGETQYF	TRBV30	few	TRBD1	TRBJ2-5
TGTGCCAGTAGTCGGGGCACTACCCGGGAGGGTCCTGAAGCTTTCTTT	CASSRGTTREGPEAFF	TRBV19	-	-	TRBJ1-1
TGTGCCAGCAGTCTCGGGGGGGAGGGCATTCAGTACTTC	CASSLGGEGIQYF	TRBV28	-	TRBD2	TRBJ2-4
TGCGCCAGCAGCCAAGGAATACGGGGTTTTGGGGATGGCTACACCTTC	CASSQGIRGFGDGYTF	TRBV4-3	-	-	TRBJ1-2
TGTGCCAGCAGTTTAGGGCGGGTGGGGTACAATGAGCAGTTCTTC	CASSLGRVGYNEQFF	TRBV28	-	-	TRBJ2-1
TGCGCCAGCAGTTCTACCGGGACAGGGCACACTGAAGCTTTCTTT	CASSSTGTGHTEAFF	TRBV5-1	-	TRBD1	TRBJ1-1
TGTGCCAGCAGCCCACCCGCCGGGACAGGGAGGTCGCCCCAGCATTTT	CASSPPAGTGRSPQHF	TRBV28	few	TRBD1	TRBJ1-5
TGTGCCAGCAGCATTAGCGGGGGGGGCGCAGATACGCAGTATTTT	CASSISGGGADTQYF	TRBV7-2	-	TRBD2	TRBJ2-3
TGTGCCACCAGCACAGGGGTCGCCGCTTTCTTT	CATSTGVAAFF	TRBV15	-	-	TRBJ1-1
TGTGCCAGCAGCTTGTGGGCAAGCTCCTACAATGAGCAGTTCTTC	CASSLWASSYNEQFF	TRBV5-4	-	-	TRBJ2-1
TGTGCCAGCAGACAGGACAGGGGGATCGACGAGCAGTACTTC	CASRQDRGIDEQYF	TRBV2	-	TRBD1	TRBJ2-7
TGTGCCAGCAGTGAGGGACTCTATGGCTACACCTTC	CASSEGLYGYTF	TRBV2	few	-	TRBJ1-2
TGTGCCAGCAGCCCCGGGACTAGCGGTTACAATGAGCAGTTCTTC	CASSPGTSGYNEQFF	TRBV7-2	few	TRBD2	TRBJ2-1
TGTGCCAGCAGTTGGGCCACCGGGGGTTCACCCCTCCACTTT	CASSWATGGSPLHF	TRBV28	few	-	TRBJ1-6
TGTGCCAGCAGTCTTAATTTCCAGGGAGGAGGCACTGAAGCTTTCTTT	CASSLNFQGGGTEAFF	TRBV7-2	-	-	TRBJ1-1
TGTGCCAGCAGCGATGCCGGACAGGGGGCTAATGAGCAGTTCTTC	CASSDAGQGANEQFF	TRBV13	-	TRBD1	TRBJ2-1